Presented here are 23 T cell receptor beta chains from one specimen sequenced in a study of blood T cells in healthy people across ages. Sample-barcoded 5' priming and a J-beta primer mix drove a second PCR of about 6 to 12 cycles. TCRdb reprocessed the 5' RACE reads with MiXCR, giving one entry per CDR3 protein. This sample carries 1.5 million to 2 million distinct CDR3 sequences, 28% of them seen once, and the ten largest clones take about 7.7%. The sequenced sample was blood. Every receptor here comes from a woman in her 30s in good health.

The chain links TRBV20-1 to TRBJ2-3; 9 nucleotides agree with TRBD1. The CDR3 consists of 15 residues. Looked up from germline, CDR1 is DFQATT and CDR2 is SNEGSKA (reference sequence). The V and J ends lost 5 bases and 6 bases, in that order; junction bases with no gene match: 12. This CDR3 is CSAAQDRGPGDTQYF. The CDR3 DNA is TGCAGTGCTGCCCAGGACAGGGGCCCGGGCGATACGCAGTATTTT.

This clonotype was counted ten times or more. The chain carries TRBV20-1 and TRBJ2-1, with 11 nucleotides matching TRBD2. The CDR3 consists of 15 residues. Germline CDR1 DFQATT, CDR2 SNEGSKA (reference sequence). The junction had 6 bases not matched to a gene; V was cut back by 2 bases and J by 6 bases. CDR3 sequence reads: CSARTSLAGGNEQFF. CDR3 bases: TGCAGTGCTAGAACATCCCTAGCGGGAGGCAATGAGCAGTTCTTC.

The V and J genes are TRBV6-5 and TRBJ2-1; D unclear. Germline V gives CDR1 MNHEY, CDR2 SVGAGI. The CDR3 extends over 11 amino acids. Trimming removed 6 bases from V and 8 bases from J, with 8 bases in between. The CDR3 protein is CASSRQYEQFF. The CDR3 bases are TGTGCCAGCAGCCGGCAGTATGAGCAGTTCTTC.

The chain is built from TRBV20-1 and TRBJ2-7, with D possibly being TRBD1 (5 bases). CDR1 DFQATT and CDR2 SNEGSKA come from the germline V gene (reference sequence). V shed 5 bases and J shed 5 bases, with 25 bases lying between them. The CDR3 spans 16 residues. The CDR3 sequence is CSAGPLGRPEPHEQYF. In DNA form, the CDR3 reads TGCAGTGCTGGACCCCTGGGGCGCCCGGAACCCCACGAGCAGTACTTC.

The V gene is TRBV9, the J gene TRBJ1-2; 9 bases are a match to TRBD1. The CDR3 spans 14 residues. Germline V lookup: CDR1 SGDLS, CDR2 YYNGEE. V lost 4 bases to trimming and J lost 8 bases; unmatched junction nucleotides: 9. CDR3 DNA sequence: TGTGCCAGCAGCCCTGGGGACAGGGCAGGCGGCTACACCTTC. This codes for CASSPGDRAGGYTF. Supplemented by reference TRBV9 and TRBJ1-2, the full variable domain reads DSGVTQTPKHLITATGQRVTLRCSPRSGDLSVYWYQQSLDQGLQFLIQYYNGEERAKGNILERFSAQQFPDLHSELNLSSLELGDSALYFCASSPGDRAGGYTFGSGTRLTVV.

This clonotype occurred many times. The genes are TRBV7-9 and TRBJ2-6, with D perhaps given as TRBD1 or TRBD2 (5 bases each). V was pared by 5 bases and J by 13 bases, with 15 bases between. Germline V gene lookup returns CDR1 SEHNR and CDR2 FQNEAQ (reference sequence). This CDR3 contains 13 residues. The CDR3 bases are TGTGCCAGCAGCGACAGACGGGGTGGAGTCCTGACTTTC. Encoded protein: CASSDRRGGVLTF.

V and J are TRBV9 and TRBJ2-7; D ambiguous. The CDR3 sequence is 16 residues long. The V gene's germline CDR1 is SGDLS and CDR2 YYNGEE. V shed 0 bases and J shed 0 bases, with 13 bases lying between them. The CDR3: CASSVGRDHSSYEQYF. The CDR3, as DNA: TGTGCCAGCAGCGTAGGAAGAGATCATAGCTCCTACGAGCAGTACTTC.

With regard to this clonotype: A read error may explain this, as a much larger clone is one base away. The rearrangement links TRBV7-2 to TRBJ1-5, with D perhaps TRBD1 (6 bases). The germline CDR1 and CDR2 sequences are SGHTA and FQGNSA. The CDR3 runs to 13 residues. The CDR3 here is CAGSRQENQPQHF. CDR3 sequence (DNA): TGTGCCGGCAGCCGACAGGAGAATCAGCCCCAGCATTTT.

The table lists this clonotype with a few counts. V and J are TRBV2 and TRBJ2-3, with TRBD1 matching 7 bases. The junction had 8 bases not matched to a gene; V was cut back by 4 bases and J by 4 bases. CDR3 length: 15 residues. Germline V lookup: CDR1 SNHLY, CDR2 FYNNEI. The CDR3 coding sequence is TGTGCCAGCAGTGTTCTCCAGGGGGTCGCAGATACGCAGTATTTT. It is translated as CASSVLQGVADTQYF.

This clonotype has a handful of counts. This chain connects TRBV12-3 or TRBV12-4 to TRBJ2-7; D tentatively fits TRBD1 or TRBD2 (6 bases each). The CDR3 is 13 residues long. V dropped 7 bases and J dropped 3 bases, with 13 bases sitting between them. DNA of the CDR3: TGTGCCAGCAAAAAAGGGGGGTTCTACGAGCAGTACTTC. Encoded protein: CASKKGGFYEQYF.

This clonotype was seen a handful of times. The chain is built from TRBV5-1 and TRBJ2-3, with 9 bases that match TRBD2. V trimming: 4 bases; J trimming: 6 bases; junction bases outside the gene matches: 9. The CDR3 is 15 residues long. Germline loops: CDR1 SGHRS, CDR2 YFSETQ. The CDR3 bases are TGCGCCAGCAGCCTGGAGCGGGGGGACCGGGATACGCAGTATTTT. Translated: CASSLERGDRDTQYF.

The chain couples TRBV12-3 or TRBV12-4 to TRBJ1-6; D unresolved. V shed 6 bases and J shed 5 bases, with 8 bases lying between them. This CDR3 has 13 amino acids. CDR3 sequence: CASRGLNNSPLHF. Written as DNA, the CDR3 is TGTGCCAGCAGAGGACTGAATAATTCACCCCTCCACTTT.

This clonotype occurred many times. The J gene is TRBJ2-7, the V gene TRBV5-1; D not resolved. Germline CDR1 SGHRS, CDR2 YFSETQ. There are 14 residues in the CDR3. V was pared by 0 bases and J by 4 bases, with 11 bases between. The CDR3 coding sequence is TGCGCCAGCAGCTTGGTACAGAGGAATTACGAGCAGTACTTC. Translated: CASSLVQRNYEQYF.

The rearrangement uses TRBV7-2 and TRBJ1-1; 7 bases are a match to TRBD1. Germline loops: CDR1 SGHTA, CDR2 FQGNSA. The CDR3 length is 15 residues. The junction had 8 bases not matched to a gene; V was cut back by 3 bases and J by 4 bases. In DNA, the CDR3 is TGTGCCAGCAGCTTCCTAAACAGGGGAGGCACTGAAGCTTTCTTT. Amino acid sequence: CASSFLNRGGTEAFF. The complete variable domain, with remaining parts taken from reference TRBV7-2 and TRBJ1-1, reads GAGVSQSPSNKVTEKGKDVELRCDPISGHTALYWYRQSLGQGLEFLIYFQGNSAPDKSGLPSDRFSAERTGGSVSTLTIQRTQQEDSAVYLCASSFLNRGGTEAFFGQGTRLTVV.

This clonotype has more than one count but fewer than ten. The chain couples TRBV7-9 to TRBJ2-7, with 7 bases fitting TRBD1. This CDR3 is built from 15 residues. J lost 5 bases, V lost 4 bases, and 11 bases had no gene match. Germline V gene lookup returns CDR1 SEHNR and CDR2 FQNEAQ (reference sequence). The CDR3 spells CASSWDRGRPNEQYF. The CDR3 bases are TGTGCCAGCAGCTGGGACAGAGGGCGTCCCAACGAGCAGTACTTC.

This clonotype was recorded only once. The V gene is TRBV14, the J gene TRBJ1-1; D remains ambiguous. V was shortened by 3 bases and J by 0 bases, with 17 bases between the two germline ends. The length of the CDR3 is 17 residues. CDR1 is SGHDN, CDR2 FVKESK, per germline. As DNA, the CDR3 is TGTGCCAGCAGCCATAACATCGTGCCTCTCATGAACACTGAAGCTTTCTTT. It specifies CASSHNIVPLMNTEAFF.

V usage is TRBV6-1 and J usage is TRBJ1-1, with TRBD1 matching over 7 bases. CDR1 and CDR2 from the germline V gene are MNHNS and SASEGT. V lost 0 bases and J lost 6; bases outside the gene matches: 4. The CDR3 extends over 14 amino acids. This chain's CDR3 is CASSEASTGPEAFF. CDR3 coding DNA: TGTGCCAGCAGTGAAGCTTCGACAGGGCCTGAAGCTTTCTTT.

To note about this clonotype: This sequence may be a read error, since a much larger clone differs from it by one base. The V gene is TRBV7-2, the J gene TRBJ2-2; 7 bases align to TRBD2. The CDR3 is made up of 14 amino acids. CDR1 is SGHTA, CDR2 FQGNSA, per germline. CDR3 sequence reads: CVSREGMGTGELFF. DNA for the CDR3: TGTGTCAGCAGGGAGGGGATGGGCACCGGGGAGCTGTTTTTT.

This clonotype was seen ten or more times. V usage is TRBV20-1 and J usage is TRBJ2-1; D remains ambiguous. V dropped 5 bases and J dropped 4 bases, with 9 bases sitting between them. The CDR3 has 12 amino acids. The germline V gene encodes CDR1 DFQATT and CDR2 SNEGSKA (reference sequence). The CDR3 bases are TGCAGTGCTTCTCAGTCTTACAATGAGCAGTTCTTC. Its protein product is CSASQSYNEQFF.

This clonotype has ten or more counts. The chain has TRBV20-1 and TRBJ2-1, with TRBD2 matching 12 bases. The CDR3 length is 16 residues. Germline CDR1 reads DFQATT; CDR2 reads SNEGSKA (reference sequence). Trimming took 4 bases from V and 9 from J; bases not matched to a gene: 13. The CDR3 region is CSATPVLAGGRSEQFF. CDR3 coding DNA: TGCAGTGCTACCCCCGTCCTAGCGGGAGGGCGGAGTGAGCAGTTCTTC.

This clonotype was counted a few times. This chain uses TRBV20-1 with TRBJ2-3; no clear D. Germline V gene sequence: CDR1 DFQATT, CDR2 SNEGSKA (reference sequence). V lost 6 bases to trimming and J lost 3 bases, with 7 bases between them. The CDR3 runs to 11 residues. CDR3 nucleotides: TGCAGTGCGGCCGCAACAGATACGCAGTATTTT. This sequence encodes CSAAATDTQYF.

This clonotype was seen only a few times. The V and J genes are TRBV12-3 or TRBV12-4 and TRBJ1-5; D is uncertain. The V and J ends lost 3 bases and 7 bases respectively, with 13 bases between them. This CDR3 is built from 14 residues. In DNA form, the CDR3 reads TGTGCCAGCAGTTTGGGAACCCCCTTGCAGCCCCAGCATTTT. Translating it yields CASSLGTPLQPQHF.

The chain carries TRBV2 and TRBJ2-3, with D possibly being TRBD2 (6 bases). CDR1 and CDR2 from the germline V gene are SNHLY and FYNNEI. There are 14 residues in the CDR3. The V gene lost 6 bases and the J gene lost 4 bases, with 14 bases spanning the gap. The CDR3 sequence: CASRSGSRPDTQYF. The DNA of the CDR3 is TGTGCCAGCAGGAGCGGGTCTCGTCCAGATACGCAGTATTTT.